This TCR beta chain was recovered during a study of blood T cell repertoires in COVID-19. Turning to the study itself: Material from acute and convalescent COVID-19 was sourced from the United States, Italy and Spain.

Losses at the gene ends were 2 bases for V and 5 bases for J; bases not matched to a gene: 4. Germline CDR1 and CDR2: MDHEN and SYDVKM. This CDR3 has 15 residues. During active infection, Seattle patients enrolled and were then monitored through disease. Methods used by the authors: Researchers report that nucleated cell counts were estimated from reference gene primer amplification. Clones were sequenced by immunoSEQ multiplex PCR, and TCRdb holds only the in-frame ones, with some missing. V and J calls and clone size follow that table, whereas D and trimming were derived from the DNA. This sample has more than 300,000 clones, with more than 70% found just once.

The sequence derives from a woman aged 25 to 39 with COVID-19, enrolled during active disease. The sample consisted of peripheral blood. The chain is built from TRBV28 and TRBJ2-1; 9 bases are a match to TRBD2. CDR3 region: CASSLAGGPHNEQFF. CDR3 nucleotide sequence: TGTGCCAGCAGTTTAGCGGGGGGGCCCCACAATGAGCAGTTCTTC. The entire variable domain, with the rest obtained from reference TRBV28 and TRBJ2-1, is as follows: DVKVTQSSRYLVKRTGEKVFLECVQDMDHENMFWYRQDPGLGLRLIYFSYDVKMKEKGDIPEGYSVSREKKERFSLILESASTNQTSMYLCASSLAGGPHNEQFFGPGTRLTVL.